This entry lists 12 T cell receptor beta chains sequenced from one sample in a study of OX40 agonist ivuxolimab in advanced cancers. Only in-frame clones appear in the TCRdb table, and some are missing; sequencing was by immunoSEQ multiplex PCR. The repertoire has tens of thousands of clones, roughly three quarters of them found once; the top ten carry around 4.6%. The specimen comprised CD4+ or CD8+ T cells sorted from blood, sampled in a trial of the OX40 agonist ivuxolimab. Receptor source: an adult with an advanced solid tumor such as melanoma, head and neck, liver or kidney cancer.

The chain carries TRBV19 and TRBJ2-3; D gene unclear. The CDR3 sequence is 13 residues long. Germline assignment: CDR1 LNHDA and CDR2 SQIVND (reference sequence). V lost 5 bases and J 6 bases, leaving 12 bases between the germline ends. This CDR3 is CASSVNYVDTQYF. The CDR3 DNA is TGTGCCAGTAGTGTCAACTATGTTGATACGCAGTATTTT.

The chain carries TRBV19 and TRBJ2-5; TRBD2 might be the D (6 bases). There are 15 residues in the CDR3. Trimming left V 5 bases short and J 4 bases short, with 17 bases between. Germline loops: CDR1 LNHDA, CDR2 SQIVND (reference sequence). CDR3 coding DNA: TGTGCCAGTAGTTCCCCGGGGGTGGGGATAGAGACCCAGTACTTC. Encoded protein: CASSSPGVGIETQYF.

This CDR3 reads CASSQAGGPGQSYSGNTIYF. The CDR3 DNA is TGCGCCAGCAGCCAAGCTGGGGGCCCGGGGCAGTCTTACTCTGGAAACACCATATATTTT. The chain employs TRBV4-1 and TRBJ1-3; maybe TRBD1 (6 bases). The CDR3 has 20 residues. The germline V and J ends were trimmed by 1 base and 0 bases, with 22 bases remaining between them. Germline V gene data show CDR1 as MGHRA and CDR2 as YSYEKL.

The J gene is TRBJ1-3, the V gene TRBV30, with no clear D. The CDR3 contains 15 residues. V was shortened by 0 bases and J by 0 bases, with 9 bases between the two germline ends. Germline V CDR1 and CDR2: GTSNPN, SVGIG (reference sequence). In nucleotides, the CDR3 is TGTGCCTGGAGTGTACGTTTATTCTCTGGAAACACCATATATTTT. This codes for CAWSVRLFSGNTIYF.

This clone appeared once. The chain is built from TRBV7-8 and TRBJ1-1; possibly TRBD1 for D (5 bases). Germline CDR1 reads SGHVS; CDR2 reads FQNEAQ. The V end lost 4 bases, the J end lost 1 base, and 10 bases lay between the germline ends. The CDR3 totals 14 residues. The CDR3 coding sequence is TGTGCCAGCAGCTACCAAACAGGGAACACTGAAGCTTTCTTT. This encodes CASSYQTGNTEAFF.

The chain links TRBV18 to TRBJ1-2, with D possibly matching TRBD1 (6 bases). The CDR3 runs 16 residues. The germline gives CDR1 KGHSH, CDR2 LQKENI. V lost 6 bases and J lost 6, with 23 bases in between. DNA for the CDR3: TGTGCCAGCTCCGACTTTAACAGGGATCCCCTCAATGGCTACACCTTC. It yields the protein CASSDFNRDPLNGYTF.

The V gene is TRBV2, the J gene TRBJ2-7; D uncertain. Germline V gives CDR1 SNHLY, CDR2 FYNNEI. The length of the CDR3 is 11 residues. The V gene lost 2 bases and the J gene lost 6 bases, with 5 bases spanning the gap. CDR3 residues: CASSERSEQYF. The CDR3 DNA sequence: TGTGCCAGCAGTGAACGCTCCGAGCAGTACTTC.

In this sample, this clone turned up a few times. The chain couples TRBV30 to TRBJ2-7; 9 bases agree with TRBD2. Germline V gene data show CDR1 as GTSNPN and CDR2 as SVGIG (reference sequence). The CDR3 is 15 residues long. V lost 3 bases and J lost 3; bases outside the gene matches: 9. The CDR3 DNA sequence: TGTGCCTGGAGGATTAGCGGGAGCGGGCGCTACGAGCAGTACTTC. It translates to CAWRISGSGRYEQYF.

This clone ranks as medium-sized (0.01 to 0.1%). The chain is built from TRBV6-5 and TRBJ2-1, with 9 bases aligning to TRBD1. There are 14 residues in the CDR3. The V segment lost 5 bases and the J segment 3 bases; nucleotides outside the gene matches: 2. Germline CDR1 MNHEY, CDR2 SVGAGI. The CDR3, as DNA: TGTGCCAGCAGTCCGGACAGGGGCTACAATGAGCAGTTCTTC. Amino acids: CASSPDRGYNEQFF.

CDR3 bases: TGTGCCACCAGCAGAGATCCCAGCGGGGCCTACAATGAGCAGTTCTTC. Translation gives CATSRDPSGAYNEQFF. V is TRBV15 and J is TRBJ2-1; 7 bases fit TRBD2. In germline, CDR1 is LNHNV, CDR2 YYDKDF (reference sequence). Losses at the gene ends were 0 bases for V and 2 bases for J; bases not matched to a gene: 4. The CDR3 is made up of 16 amino acids.

V gene TRBV27 combines with J gene TRBJ2-1; 8 nucleotides line up with TRBD2. The CDR3 sequence is 17 residues long. V gave up 6 bases and J gave up 8 bases; unmatched junction bases: 18. The V gene's germline CDR1 is MNHEY and CDR2 SMNVEV (reference sequence). CDR3 DNA: TGTGCCAGCAGATTAGAGGGGGTGTCTAGCGGGTACCATGAGCAGTTCTTC. Residues: CASRLEGVSSGYHEQFF.

This chain connects TRBV9 to TRBJ2-7; maybe TRBD1 (6 bases). The CDR3 totals 16 residues. The germline V and J ends were trimmed by 3 bases and 1 base, with 17 bases remaining between them. In germline, CDR1 is SGDLS, CDR2 YYNGEE. The CDR3 loop is CASSAGTAQGSYEQYF. The CDR3 nucleotides read TGTGCCAGCAGCGCGGGGACCGCACAGGGATCCTACGAGCAGTACTTC.